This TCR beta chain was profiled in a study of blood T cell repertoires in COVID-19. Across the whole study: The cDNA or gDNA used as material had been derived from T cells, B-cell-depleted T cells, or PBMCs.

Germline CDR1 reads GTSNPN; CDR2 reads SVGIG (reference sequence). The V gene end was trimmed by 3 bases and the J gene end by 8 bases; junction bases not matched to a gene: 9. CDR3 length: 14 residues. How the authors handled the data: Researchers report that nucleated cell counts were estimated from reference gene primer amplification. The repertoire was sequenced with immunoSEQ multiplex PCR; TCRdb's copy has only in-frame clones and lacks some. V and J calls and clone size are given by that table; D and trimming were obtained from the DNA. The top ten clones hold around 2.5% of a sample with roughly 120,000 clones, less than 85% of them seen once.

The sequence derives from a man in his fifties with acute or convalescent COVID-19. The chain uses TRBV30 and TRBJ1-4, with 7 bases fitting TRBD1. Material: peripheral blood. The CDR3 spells CAWSATGRGEKLFF. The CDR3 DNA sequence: TGTGCCTGGAGCGCGACAGGGCGAGGAGAAAAACTGTTTTTT.